Listed below are T cell receptor beta chains from one sample, sequenced in a study of vaccination effects on CD4 cells after COVID-19. The method was immunoSEQ multiplex PCR; TCRdb's version includes in-frame clones alone and lacks a portion of them. The profile shows around 37,000 clones, about four fifths of them singletons. These receptors' antigens are unknown. The material was CD4+ T cells from PBMCs cultured without peptide, obtained before COVID-19 vaccination. These receptors were collected from a human donor who received a COVID-19 vaccine. CDR3s include the opening cysteine and the closing phenylalanine or tryptophan. D genes are given only for firm matches. Clone size appears in some rows only: once, few, many, or a class for an expanded clone.

V: TRBV3-1/TRBV3-2
D: -
size: few
length: 15
J: TRBJ1-1
CDR3: CASSQRSGRVAEAFF
DNA: TGTGCCAGCAGCCAAAGAAGCGGCAGGGTGGCTGAAGCTTTCTTT

V: TRBV9
D: TRBD2
size: -
length: 17
J: TRBJ2-5
CDR3: CASSVGWWEGRQETQYF
DNA: TGTGCCAGCAGCGTAGGCTGGTGGGAGGGGCGGCAAGAGACCCAGTACTTC

V: TRBV7-8
D: -
size: -
length: 16
J: TRBJ2-2
CDR3: CASSLGRWRDTGELFF
DNA: TGTGCCAGCAGCTTAGGGCGGTGGCGGGACACCGGGGAGCTGTTTTTT

V: TRBV28
D: -
size: -
length: 14
J: TRBJ2-2
CDR3: CASSSRTSTGELFF
DNA: TGTGCCAGCAGTTCCCGGACGAGCACCGGGGAGCTGTTTTTT

V: TRBV10-3
D: -
size: -
length: 16
J: TRBJ2-3
CDR3: CAISEPSYLEGHTQYF
DNA: TGTGCCATCAGTGAGCCCAGCTACCTCGAGGGGCATACGCAGTATTTT

V: TRBV18
D: -
size: -
length: 15
J: TRBJ1-1
CDR3: CASSPESVKNTEAFF
DNA: TGTGCCAGCTCACCAGAGTCCGTGAAGAACACTGAAGCTTTCTTT

V: TRBV30
D: -
size: once
length: 14
J: TRBJ1-2
CDR3: CAWSVHQGLGGYTF
DNA: TGTGCCTGGAGTGTACATCAGGGGCTTGGCGGCTACACCTTC

V: TRBV18
D: -
size: -
length: 18
J: TRBJ1-1
CDR3: CASSPRSSAGDVSTEAFF
DNA: TGTGCCAGCTCACCTCGTAGTTCTGCGGGGGATGTCAGCACTGAAGCTTTCTTT

V: TRBV13
D: -
size: -
length: 13
J: TRBJ2-6
CDR3: CASSLSGANVLTF
DNA: TGTGCCAGCAGCTTATCTGGGGCCAACGTCCTGACTTTC

V: TRBV7-2
D: TRBD1
size: -
length: 17
J: TRBJ2-3
CDR3: CAIRPLRDREEWDTQYF
DNA: TGTGCCATCCGACCGCTGAGGGACAGGGAGGAGTGGGATACGCAGTATTTT

V: TRBV6-1
D: -
size: -
length: 15
J: TRBJ2-3
CDR3: CASSEASGATDTQYF
DNA: TGTGCCAGCAGTGAAGCGTCAGGGGCCACAGATACGCAGTATTTT

V: TRBV6-6
D: -
size: few
length: 14
J: TRBJ1-4
CDR3: CASSPGPLNEKLFF
DNA: TGTGCCAGCAGCCCCGGACCTCTTAATGAAAAACTGTTTTTT

V: TRBV10-1
D: -
size: -
length: 13
J: TRBJ1-2
CDR3: CASSHPHNYGYTF
DNA: TGCGCCAGCTCCCACCCCCATAACTATGGCTACACCTTC

V: TRBV28
D: -
size: -
length: 15
J: TRBJ2-3
CDR3: CASNGGVMGTDTQYF
DNA: TGTGCCAGCAATGGTGGCGTAATGGGCACAGATACGCAGTATTTT

V: TRBV7-2
D: TRBD1
size: -
length: 15
J: TRBJ2-7
CDR3: CASSAETGSSLEQYF
DNA: TGTGCCAGCAGCGCAGAGACAGGGTCGAGTCTCGAGCAGTACTTC

V: TRBV20-1
D: -
size: -
length: 15
J: TRBJ1-6
CDR3: CSASADSNINSPLHF
DNA: TGCAGTGCTAGTGCCGACAGTAATATTAATTCACCCCTCCACTTT

V: TRBV5-4
D: TRBD1
size: medium-sized
length: 15
J: TRBJ1-2
CDR3: CASSFPPGQGDGYTF
DNA: TGTGCCAGCAGCTTCCCTCCGGGACAGGGCGATGGCTACACCTTC

V: TRBV4-1
D: -
size: -
length: 15
J: TRBJ1-4
CDR3: CASSRTGFGDEKLFF
DNA: TGCGCCAGCAGCCGAACAGGGTTTGGGGATGAAAAACTGTTTTTT

V: TRBV5-6
D: -
size: -
length: 15
J: TRBJ1-1
CDR3: CASSLTWGRGTEAFF
DNA: TGTGCCAGCAGCTTGACATGGGGAAGGGGCACTGAAGCTTTCTTT

V: TRBV6-2/TRBV6-3
D: TRBD1
size: few
length: 14
J: TRBJ1-6
CDR3: CASSYSTGSSPLHF
DNA: TGTGCCAGCAGTTACTCGACAGGGAGTTCACCCCTCCACTTT

V: TRBV3-1/TRBV3-2
D: -
size: -
length: 12
J: TRBJ1-4
CDR3: CASSQINEKLFF
DNA: TGTGCCAGCAGCCAAATTAATGAAAAACTGTTTTTT

V: TRBV7-8
D: -
size: -
length: 16
J: TRBJ1-1
CDR3: CASSLAGPNMNTEAFF
DNA: TGTGCCAGCAGCTTAGCTGGTCCCAACATGAACACTGAAGCTTTCTTT

V: TRBV6-5
D: -
size: -
length: 16
J: TRBJ2-7
CDR3: CASSYLRSFYSYEQYF
DNA: TGTGCCAGCAGTTACTTGCGCAGCTTCTACTCCTACGAGCAGTACTTC

V: TRBV2
D: -
size: -
length: 13
J: TRBJ2-7
CDR3: CASTSGSSYEQYF
DNA: TGTGCCAGCACGTCGGGGTCCTCCTACGAGCAGTACTTC

V: TRBV28
D: TRBD1
size: -
length: 14
J: TRBJ1-2
CDR3: CASSTSGTEYGYTF
DNA: TGTGCCAGCAGCACGTCCGGGACAGAATATGGCTACACCTTC

V: TRBV2
D: -
size: -
length: 12
J: TRBJ1-6
CDR3: CASSPEVSPLHF
DNA: TGTGCCAGCAGCCCCGAGGTGTCACCCCTCCACTTT

V: TRBV6-5
D: -
size: -
length: 12
J: TRBJ2-1
CDR3: CASSRYPNEQFF
DNA: TGTGCCAGCAGCCGGTATCCCAATGAGCAGTTCTTC

V: TRBV7-7
D: TRBD1
size: -
length: 18
J: TRBJ2-2
CDR3: CASSPRDRGYANTGELFF
DNA: TGTGCTAGCAGTCCACGCGACAGGGGTTACGCGAACACCGGGGAGCTGTTTTTT

V: TRBV10-3
D: -
size: once
length: 15
J: TRBJ1-1
CDR3: CAISGGGGGGTEAFF
DNA: TGTGCCATCAGTGGGGGCGGGGGCGGTGGAACTGAAGCTTTCTTT

V: TRBV20-1
D: -
size: -
length: 13
J: TRBJ1-2
CDR3: CSASDRGRYGYTF
DNA: TGCAGTGCTAGTGACCGGGGACGCTATGGCTACACCTTC

V: TRBV6-5
D: -
size: few
length: 13
J: TRBJ1-5
CDR3: CASTPYSNQPQHF
DNA: TGTGCCAGCACCCCCTATAGCAATCAGCCCCAGCATTTT

V: TRBV21-1
D: -
size: -
length: 15
J: TRBJ1-1
CDR3: CASSSRGKEYTEAFF
DNA: TGTGCCAGCAGCAGCAGGGGGAAGGAGTACACTGAAGCTTTCTTT

V: TRBV29-1
D: -
size: -
length: 15
J: TRBJ2-6
CDR3: CSAGGLSSGANVLTF
DNA: TGCAGCGCTGGTGGGCTTTCCTCTGGGGCCAACGTCCTGACTTTC

V: TRBV29-1
D: TRBD1
size: -
length: 14
J: TRBJ2-3
CDR3: CSVVDRGGTDTQYF
DNA: TGCAGCGTTGTTGACAGGGGGGGCACAGATACGCAGTATTTT

V: TRBV10-3
D: TRBD1
size: -
length: 14
J: TRBJ2-2
CDR3: CATGDRGRPGELFF
DNA: TGTGCCACCGGGGACAGGGGGCGCCCCGGGGAGCTGTTTTTT

V: TRBV5-4
D: TRBD1
size: -
length: 14
J: TRBJ1-6
CDR3: CASSGRGRNSPLHF
DNA: TGTGCCAGCAGCGGGAGGGGGCGTAATTCACCCCTCCACTTT

V: TRBV28
D: TRBD1
size: -
length: 15
J: TRBJ1-4
CDR3: CASSSPTGRTQKLFF
DNA: TGTGCCAGCAGTTCGCCGACAGGGCGAACTCAAAAACTGTTTTTT

V: TRBV2
D: -
size: -
length: 16
J: TRBJ2-7
CDR3: CASRAPPGHGPYEQYF
DNA: TGTGCCAGCAGAGCGCCACCGGGCCACGGTCCCTACGAGCAGTACTTC

V: TRBV28
D: -
size: -
length: 17
J: TRBJ2-6
CDR3: CASTPRAGASGANVLTF
DNA: TGTGCCAGCACCCCCCGGGCCGGAGCTTCTGGGGCCAACGTCCTGACTTTC

V: TRBV2
D: -
size: -
length: 17
J: TRBJ1-4
CDR3: CASSELRGAHLNEKLFF
DNA: TGTGCCAGCAGTGAATTGAGGGGGGCCCACCTTAATGAAAAACTGTTTTTT

V: TRBV6-4
D: -
size: -
length: 14
J: TRBJ2-3
CDR3: CASSDSGYTDTQYF
DNA: TGTGCCAGCAGTGACTCAGGCTACACAGATACGCAGTATTTT

V: TRBV7-9
D: TRBD2
size: few
length: 14
J: TRBJ2-1
CDR3: CASRTSGGLNEQFF
DNA: TGTGCCAGCAGGACTAGCGGGGGGTTAAATGAGCAGTTCTTC

V: TRBV2
D: TRBD2
size: -
length: 13
J: TRBJ2-1
CDR3: CASTQREEGEQFF
DNA: TGTGCCAGCACCCAGCGGGAGGAGGGTGAGCAGTTCTTC

V: TRBV9
D: TRBD1
size: -
length: 17
J: TRBJ2-5
CDR3: CASSAPGTGRGGETQYF
DNA: TGTGCCAGCAGCGCTCCCGGGACAGGGCGCGGCGGAGAGACCCAGTACTTC

V: TRBV5-6
D: -
size: -
length: 12
J: TRBJ2-1
CDR3: CASSHDYNEQFF
DNA: TGTGCCAGCAGTCACGACTACAATGAGCAGTTCTTC

V: TRBV27
D: -
size: -
length: 14
J: TRBJ2-2
CDR3: CASSQLGGNGELFF
DNA: TGTGCCAGCAGCCAATTGGGGGGAAACGGGGAGCTGTTTTTT

V: TRBV19
D: -
size: -
length: 12
J: TRBJ2-2
CDR3: CASTPTGGELFF
DNA: TGTGCCAGTACCCCAACGGGCGGGGAGCTGTTTTTT

V: TRBV6-2/TRBV6-3
D: -
size: -
length: 20
J: TRBJ1-1
CDR3: CASSYSSGIPLSPLNTEAFF
DNA: TGTGCCAGCAGTTACTCGTCCGGGATCCCCTTATCTCCCCTGAACACTGAAGCTTTCTTT

V: TRBV6-1
D: -
size: -
length: 14
J: TRBJ2-3
CDR3: CASSDRGVVDTQYF
DNA: TGTGCCAGCAGTGATAGGGGGGTGGTGGATACGCAGTATTTT

V: TRBV5-1
D: -
size: few
length: 14
J: TRBJ1-1
CDR3: CASSLGQTNTEAFF
DNA: TGCGCCAGCAGCTTGGGGCAGACGAACACTGAAGCTTTCTTT

V: TRBV2
D: TRBD2
size: -
length: 16
J: TRBJ2-1
CDR3: CASSDPERGRYNEQFF
DNA: TGTGCCAGCAGTGACCCAGAGCGGGGACGCTACAATGAGCAGTTCTTC

V: TRBV28
D: TRBD1
size: -
length: 15
J: TRBJ1-6
CDR3: CASSSLGQGRSPLHF
DNA: TGTGCCAGCAGTTCACTCGGACAGGGAAGGTCACCCCTCCACTTT

V: TRBV5-1
D: -
size: -
length: 13
J: TRBJ1-1
CDR3: CASSLPGSTEAFF
DNA: TGCGCCAGCAGCTTGCCAGGGAGCACTGAAGCTTTCTTT

V: TRBV14
D: TRBD2
size: -
length: 13
J: TRBJ2-5
CDR3: CASSHGGSETQYF
DNA: TGTGCCAGCAGCCACGGCGGGAGTGAGACCCAGTACTTC

V: TRBV7-2
D: TRBD1
size: -
length: 16
J: TRBJ2-1
CDR3: CASSPNGQGTYNEQFF
DNA: TGTGCCAGCAGCCCGAACGGACAGGGGACCTACAATGAGCAGTTCTTC

V: TRBV30
D: -
size: -
length: 13
J: TRBJ1-1
CDR3: CAWKPGTNTEAFF
DNA: TGTGCCTGGAAGCCGGGCACGAACACTGAAGCTTTCTTT

V: TRBV5-1
D: TRBD2
size: medium-sized
length: 15
J: TRBJ2-2
CDR3: CASSSGLANTGELFF
DNA: TGCGCCAGCAGCTCCGGACTAGCGAACACCGGGGAGCTGTTTTTT